The 5 T cell receptor beta chains listed next were all sequenced from one sample in a study of identical twins. From the 5' RACE reads, TCRdb called clonotypes with MiXCR, one entry per CDR3 protein. Among 550,000 to 700,000 distinct CDR3 sequences listed, 9.5% to 10% were seen once. These sequences were also reported in another study, on yellow fever vaccine responses in identical twins.

Sequenced input: PBMCs. These receptors all stem from a woman aged 18 to 35 in good health.

This clonotype was detected many times. The chain employs TRBV18 and TRBJ1-5; weak D call: TRBD1 (5 bases). This CDR3 contains 16 residues. Trimming cost V 2 bases and J 2 bases, with 13 bases left between them. Germline CDR1 is KGHSH and CDR2 is LQKENI. The CDR3, as DNA: TGTGCCAGCTCACCAACAGGCCTTGGGGGCAATCAGCCCCAGCATTTT. Protein product: CASSPTGLGGNQPQHF.

This sequence joins TRBV15 and TRBJ1-4; TRBD1 aligns across 8 bases. V dropped 7 bases and J dropped 3; count of bases not matched to a gene: 7. Germline CDR1 LNHNV, CDR2 YYDKDF (reference sequence). The CDR3 is 15 amino acids. The CDR3 coding sequence is TGTGCCACCAAGTTCGACAGGGGAGCTAATGAAAAACTGTTTTTT. Encoded protein: CATKFDRGANEKLFF.

This clonotype has only a few counts. The chain couples TRBV20-1 to TRBJ2-6, with D possibly called TRBD1 or TRBD2 (5 bases each). Trimming removed 0 bases at V and 0 bases at J, with 21 bases between. The CDR3 sequence is 20 residues long. Per germline, CDR1 DFQATT and CDR2 SNEGSKA (reference sequence). CDR3 in DNA: TGCAGTGCTAGAGAACAATCGACAGCGGTGCAGCACTCTGGGGCCAACGTCCTGACTTTC. It specifies CSAREQSTAVQHSGANVLTF.

This chain uses TRBV2 with TRBJ2-5, with 9 bases lining up with TRBD2. CDR3 length: 18 residues. CDR1 is SNHLY and CDR2 is FYNNEI in the germline V gene. With V trimmed by 11 bases and J by 2 bases, 21 bases remained unmatched. This CDR3 reads CAFSPQPFLAGIQETQYF. The CDR3 DNA reads as TGTGCCTTCAGTCCCCAACCTTTCCTAGCGGGGATTCAAGAGACCCAGTACTTC.

This clonotype came up many times. V usage is TRBV21-1 and J usage is TRBJ2-7; the table names TRBD1, a call not compared with the DNA. TRBV21-1 counts as a pseudogene. The CDR3 contains 12 residues. The CDR3 DNA is TGTGCCAGCGACGGGATAAGACGGCGCCGGGACTTC. Translating it yields CASDGIRRRRDF.